The sample holds many counts of the clone carrying this T cell receptor (beta chain). Its antigen is currently unknown. This record belongs to a study of identical twins. Study-wide results and limits: The same donors were not followed; conclusions instead depended on cross-sectional statistical analysis.

Each CDR3 protein is one row after TCRdb ran MiXCR on the 5' RACE reads. The table includes 100,000 to 110,000 distinct CDR3 sequences, 5.5% to 7% detected once. The CDR3 is made up of 13 amino acids. Trimming cost V 6 bases and J 0 bases, with 6 bases left between them. Germline V gene sequence: CDR1 MNHNY, CDR2 SVGAGI (reference sequence). The source is a woman aged 50 to 60 in good health. Sample: memory T cells sorted from blood. J is TRBJ2-1 and V is TRBV6-6; no clear D. The DNA of the CDR3 is TGTGCCAGCAGCCCGGTCTCCTACAATGAGCAGTTCTTC. As protein: CASSPVSYNEQFF.